The 11 T cell receptor beta chains below come from one sample, sequenced in a study of blood T cell repertoires in COVID-19. Sequencing used immunoSEQ multiplex PCR; TCRdb keeps in-frame clones, though not all of them. In the table there are around 220,000 clones, around nine tenths of which are singletons. Sequencing used PBMCs or T cells enriched from blood (not recorded which). These receptors were obtained from a woman between 18 and 29 years old who had recovered from COVID-19.

The chain links TRBV27 to TRBJ1-6, with 10 bases lining up with TRBD1. Germline-derived CDR1 and CDR2 are MNHEY and SMNVEV (reference sequence). V shed 6 bases and J 10 bases; nucleotides not matched to a gene: 6. This CDR3 is built from 14 residues. CDR3 amino acids: CASRSGTGVSPLHF. CDR3 DNA: TGTGCCAGCAGGTCCGGGACAGGGGTCTCACCCCTCCACTTT.

The rearrangement joins TRBV5-4 to TRBJ2-2; 10 bases align to TRBD2. The CDR3 has 17 residues. J gave up 5 bases and V 3 bases, and 10 bases lay outside the gene matches. CDR1 and CDR2 (germline): SGHNT, YYREEE (reference sequence). The CDR3 here is CASSWSSGSRSTGELFF. CDR3 bases: TGTGCCAGCAGCTGGTCTAGCGGGAGTCGGTCTACCGGGGAGCTGTTTTTT.

The chain is built from TRBV10-1 and TRBJ1-1; TRBD1 agrees at 8 bases. The CDR3 length is 14 residues. Germline assignment: CDR1 WNHNN and CDR2 SYGVQD (reference sequence). Germline trimming cut 5 bases from V and 3 bases from J; bases unmatched to any gene: 5. As DNA, the CDR3 is TGCGCCAGCAGTCAACAGGGGGATCACACTGAAGCTTTCTTT. It encodes CASSQQGDHTEAFF.

The count of this clone is one. The CDR3: CASSQGNVTGYEQYF. DNA of the CDR3: TGTGCCAGCAGCCAAGGGAACGTTACAGGTTACGAGCAGTACTTC. V and J are TRBV11-2 and TRBJ2-7, with a weak D call TRBD1 (5 bases). Trimming took 5 bases from V and 4 from J, leaving 18 bases between them. Germline CDR1 is SGHAT and CDR2 is FQNNGV. This CDR3 comprises 15 residues.

This clone is judged medium-sized (0.01 to 0.1%). The chain uses TRBV9 and TRBJ1-3; no reliable D call. The CDR3 spans 14 residues. The ends were cut back, 0 bases at V and 0 bases at J, with 4 bases in the middle. CDR1 and CDR2 from the germline V gene are SGDLS and YYNGEE. CDR3 amino acids: CASSVAYSGNTIYF. The CDR3 bases are TGTGCCAGCAGCGTAGCCTACTCTGGAAACACCATATATTTT.

The chain couples TRBV7-6 to TRBJ2-7; 13 nucleotides line up with TRBD2. Germline V gene data show CDR1 as SGHVS and CDR2 as FNYEAQ. The CDR3 runs 16 residues. V lost 6 bases and J lost 8; bases outside the gene matches: 13. The CDR3 sequence is CASSPAGTSGTTQQYF. The CDR3 DNA is TGTGCCAGCAGTCCCGCCGGGACTAGCGGGACTACTCAGCAGTACTTC. Filled out from reference TRBV7-6 and TRBJ2-7, the complete variable domain reads GAGVSQSPRYKVTKRGQDVALRCDPISGHVSLYWYRQALGQGPEFLTYFNYEAQQDKSGLPNDRFSAERPEGSISTLTIQRTEQRDSAMYRCASSPAGTSGTTQQYFGPGTRLTVT.

This chain links TRBV3-1 (or the pseudogene TRBV3-2) with TRBJ2-7; TRBD2 matches at 12 bases. CDR3 size: 18 residues. Losses at the gene ends were 0 bases for V and 2 bases for J; bases not matched to a gene: 8. The germline CDR1 and CDR2 sequences are LGHDT and YNNKEL (reference sequence). The CDR3 region is CASSQDGTSGGPTYEQYF. CDR3 DNA sequence: TGTGCCAGCAGCCAAGACGGCACTAGCGGGGGGCCAACCTACGAGCAGTACTTC.

The rearrangement links TRBV5-6 to TRBJ1-2; TRBD1 matches at 7 bases. This CDR3 comprises 15 residues. Germline V gives CDR1 SGHDT, CDR2 YYEEEE. The V gene end was trimmed by 5 bases and the J gene end by 4 bases; junction bases not matched to a gene: 11. The CDR3 sequence: CASRPTGTAAYGYTF. CDR3 in DNA: TGTGCCAGCAGGCCTACCGGGACAGCGGCCTATGGCTACACCTTC.

V and J are TRBV11-3 and TRBJ1-6; D possibly corresponds to TRBD1 (5 bases). This CDR3 is 15 amino acids long. Germline CDR1 is SGHNT and CDR2 is YENEEA. Trimming took off 5 bases at V and 4 bases at J, with 12 bases between the two ends. In DNA, the CDR3 is TGTGCCAGCAGCCTAGGTCGACAGTATAATTCACCCCTCCACTTT. It specifies CASSLGRQYNSPLHF.

This clone was found once. This chain connects TRBV4-3 to TRBJ1-1; the D gene is possibly TRBD1 (5 bases). V shed 3 bases and J shed 0 bases, with 11 bases lying between them. There are 15 residues in the CDR3. Germline values: CDR1 LGHNA, CDR2 YSLEER. The DNA of the CDR3 is TGCGCCAGCAGCCAGTCCCGGACAATGAACACTGAAGCTTTCTTT. Protein product: CASSQSRTMNTEAFF.

CDR3 loop: CASSLRADRGHEQYF. CDR3 coding DNA: TGTGCCAGCAGCTTAAGGGCTGACAGGGGACACGAGCAGTACTTC. The V and J genes are TRBV7-6 and TRBJ2-7; the match to TRBD1 covers 8 bases. V gave up 2 bases and J gave up 5 bases; unmatched junction bases: 8. Germline V lookup: CDR1 SGHVS, CDR2 FNYEAQ. CDR3 length equals 15 residues.